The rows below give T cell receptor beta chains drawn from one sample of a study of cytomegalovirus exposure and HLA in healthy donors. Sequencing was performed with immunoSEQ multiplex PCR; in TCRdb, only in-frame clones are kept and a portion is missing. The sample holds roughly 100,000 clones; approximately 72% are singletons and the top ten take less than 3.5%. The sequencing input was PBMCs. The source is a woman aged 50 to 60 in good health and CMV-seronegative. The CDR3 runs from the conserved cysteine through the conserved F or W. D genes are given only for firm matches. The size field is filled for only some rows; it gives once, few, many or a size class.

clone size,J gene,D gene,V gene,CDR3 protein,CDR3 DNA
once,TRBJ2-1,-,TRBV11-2,CASSRNQPQYNEQFF,TGTGCCAGCAGCCGTAACCAACCACAATACAATGAGCAGTTCTTC
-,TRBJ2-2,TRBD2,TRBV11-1,CASSQTSGSRGELFF,TGTGCCAGCAGCCAGACTAGCGGGAGTCGCGGGGAGCTGTTTTTT
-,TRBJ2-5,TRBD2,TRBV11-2,CASSLSGGRETQYF,TGTGCCAGCAGCTTATCGGGGGGGAGAGAGACCCAGTACTTC
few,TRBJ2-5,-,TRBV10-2,CASSPTNQETQYF,TGCGCCAGCAGTCCCACTAACCAAGAGACCCAGTACTTC
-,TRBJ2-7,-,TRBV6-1,CASRTSYEQYF,TGTGCCAGCAGAACTTCCTACGAGCAGTACTTC
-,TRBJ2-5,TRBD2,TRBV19,CASRLAGGETQYF,TGTGCCAGTAGACTAGCGGGAGGGGAGACCCAGTACTTC
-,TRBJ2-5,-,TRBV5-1,CASSLVSAAGETQYF,TGCGCCAGCAGCTTGGTTTCGGCGGCGGGAGAGACCCAGTACTTC
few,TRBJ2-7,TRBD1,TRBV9,CASSVAGQGGYEQYF,TGTGCCAGCAGCGTAGCTGGACAGGGGGGATACGAGCAGTACTTC
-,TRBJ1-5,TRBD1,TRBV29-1,CSARQGPGSNQPQHF,TGCAGCGCCCGACAGGGCCCCGGTAGCAATCAGCCCCAGCATTTT
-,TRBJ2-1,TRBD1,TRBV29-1,CSVTQQGALGNEQFF,TGCAGCGTTACCCAACAGGGGGCGTTGGGGAATGAGCAGTTCTTC
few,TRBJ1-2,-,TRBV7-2,CASSSAGEGYTF,TGTGCCAGCAGCTCGGCAGGGGAGGGCTACACCTTC
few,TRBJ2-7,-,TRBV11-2,CASSGQTVTNEQYF,TGTGCCAGCAGCGGGCAGACAGTAACGAACGAGCAGTACTTC
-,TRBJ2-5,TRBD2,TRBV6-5,CATAGLAGVGETQYF,TGTGCCACCGCGGGACTAGCGGGAGTCGGGGAGACCCAGTACTTC
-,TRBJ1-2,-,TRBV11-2,CASSFSARGGGGYTF,TGTGCCAGCAGCTTTTCCGCTAGGGGAGGTGGTGGCTACACCTTC
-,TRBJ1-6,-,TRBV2,CAGTDNPTVVALHF,TGTGCCGGAACGGACAATCCCACGGTAGTGGCCCTCCACTTT
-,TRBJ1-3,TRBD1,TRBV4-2,CASSHPTGTGNTIYF,TGTGCCAGCAGCCACCCGACAGGGACAGGAAACACCATATATTTT
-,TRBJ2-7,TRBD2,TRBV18,CASSQGLAAVSYEQYF,TGTGCCAGCTCACAAGGACTAGCGGCAGTCTCCTACGAGCAGTACTTC
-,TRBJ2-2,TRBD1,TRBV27,CASSLGTGRTGELFF,TGTGCCAGCAGCCTTGGGACAGGGAGAACCGGGGAGCTGTTTTTT
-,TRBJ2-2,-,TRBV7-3,CASSALSTGELFF,TGTGCCAGCAGCGCGCTTTCCACCGGGGAGCTGTTTTTT
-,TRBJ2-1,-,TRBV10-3,CAISGIPTSNEQFF,TGTGCCATCAGTGGAATACCTACTAGTAATGAGCAGTTCTTC
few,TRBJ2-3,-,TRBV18,CASSRGGTDTQYF,TGTGCCAGCTCACGGGGGGGCACAGATACGCAGTATTTT
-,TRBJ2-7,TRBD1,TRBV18,CASSPVGAVGQDYEQYF,TGTGCCAGCTCACCGGTCGGCGCGGTGGGACAGGACTACGAGCAGTACTTC
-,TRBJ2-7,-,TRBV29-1,CSSRQDSEQYF,TGCAGCTCTAGACAGGACAGCGAGCAGTACTTC
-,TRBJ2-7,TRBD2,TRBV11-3,CASSPGRWDSGRVYEQYF,TGTGCCAGCAGCCCAGGTCGTTGGGATAGCGGGAGGGTCTACGAGCAGTACTTC
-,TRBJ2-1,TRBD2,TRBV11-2,CASSRLTGTRDYNEQFF,TGTGCCAGCAGCCGATTGACCGGGACTAGGGACTACAATGAGCAGTTCTTC
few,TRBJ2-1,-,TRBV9,CASSGEGDSYNEQFF,TGTGCCAGCAGCGGCGAGGGGGACTCCTACAATGAGCAGTTCTTC
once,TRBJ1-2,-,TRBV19,CASTPVGAGGYTF,TGTGCCAGTACGCCGGTTGGGGCCGGTGGCTACACCTTC
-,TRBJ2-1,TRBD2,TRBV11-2,CASSFELAIALEQFF,TGTGCCAGCAGCTTTGAACTAGCGATCGCTTTGGAGCAGTTCTTC
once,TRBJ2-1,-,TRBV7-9,CASSFAGSYNEQFF,TGTGCCAGCAGCTTCGCGGGGAGCTACAATGAGCAGTTCTTC
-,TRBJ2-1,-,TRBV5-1,CASSLRPGNNEQFF,TGCGCCAGCAGCTTGAGACCGGGTAACAATGAGCAGTTCTTC
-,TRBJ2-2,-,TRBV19,CASLGVPGELFF,TGTGCCAGCCTAGGAGTACCCGGGGAGCTGTTTTTT
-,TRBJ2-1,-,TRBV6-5,CASSYGQGSYNEQFF,TGTGCCAGCAGTTACGGGCAGGGTTCCTACAATGAGCAGTTCTTC
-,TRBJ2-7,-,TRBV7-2,CASSSQAGSDEQYF,TGTGCCAGCAGCTCCCAGGCGGGGAGCGACGAGCAGTACTTC
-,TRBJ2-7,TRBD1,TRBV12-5,CASGQRTGTVTYEQYF,TGTGCTAGTGGACAACGCACCGGGACAGTCACTTACGAGCAGTACTTC
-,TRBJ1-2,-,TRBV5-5,CASSPGQHYGYTF,TGTGCCAGCAGCCCAGGACAGCACTATGGCTACACCTTC
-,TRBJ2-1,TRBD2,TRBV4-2,CASRDSGGSYNEQFF,TGTGCCAGCAGAGATAGCGGGGGGTCCTACAATGAGCAGTTCTTC
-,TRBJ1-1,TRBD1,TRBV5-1,CASSFGQGNTEAFF,TGCGCCAGCAGCTTTGGACAGGGGAACACTGAAGCTTTCTTT
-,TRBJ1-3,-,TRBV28,CASSSPPPGKFDTIYF,TGTGCCAGCAGTTCCCCCCCGCCAGGGAAATTCGACACCATATATTTT
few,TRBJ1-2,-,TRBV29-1,CSVADGANYGYTF,TGCAGCGTTGCTGATGGAGCTAACTATGGCTACACCTTC
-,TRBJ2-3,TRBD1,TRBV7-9,CASSPGTGALSGQYF,TGTGCCAGCAGCCCGGGGACAGGGGCCCTTTCGGGGCAGTATTTT
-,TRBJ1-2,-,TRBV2,CASSPRGYSYGYTF,TGTGCCAGCAGTCCCCGGGGGTACAGCTATGGCTACACCTTC
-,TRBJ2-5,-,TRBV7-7,CASSPTDVFQETQYF,TGTGCCAGCAGCCCCACTGATGTCTTCCAAGAGACCCAGTACTTC
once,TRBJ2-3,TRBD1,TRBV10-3,CAISDIRGRGADTQYF,TGTGCCATCAGCGATATCAGGGGGAGAGGGGCAGATACGCAGTATTTT
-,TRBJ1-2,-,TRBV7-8,CASSLVLGVSYGYTF,TGTGCCAGCAGCTTAGTGCTAGGAGTGTCCTATGGCTACACCTTC
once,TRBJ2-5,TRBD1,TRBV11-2,CASSWTGQETQYF,TGTGCCAGCAGCTGGACAGGTCAAGAGACCCAGTACTTC
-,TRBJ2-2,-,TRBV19,CASSFSNTGELFF,TGTGCCAGTAGTTTTAGTAACACCGGGGAGCTGTTTTTT
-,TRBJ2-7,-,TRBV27,CASSLRWLTGYEQYF,TGTGCCAGCAGCCTAAGGTGGCTTACGGGCTACGAGCAGTACTTC
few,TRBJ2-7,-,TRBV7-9,CASSPPWRGDKSYEQYF,TGTGCCAGCAGCCCCCCCTGGCGCGGGGATAAGTCCTACGAGCAGTACTTC
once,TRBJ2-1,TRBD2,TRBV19,CASSMGLAGYNEQFF,TGTGCCAGTAGTATGGGTCTAGCGGGGTACAATGAGCAGTTCTTC
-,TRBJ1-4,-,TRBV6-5,CASSYSGATDEKLFF,TGTGCCAGCAGTTACTCGGGGGCGACTGATGAAAAACTGTTTTTT
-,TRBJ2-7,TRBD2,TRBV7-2,CASSLGASGSNEQYF,TGTGCCAGCAGCTTAGGGGCTAGCGGGAGTAACGAGCAGTACTTC
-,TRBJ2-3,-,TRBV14,CASSQVKFGTFSTDTQYF,TGTGCCAGCAGCCAAGTAAAGTTTGGCACCTTCAGCACAGATACGCAGTATTTT
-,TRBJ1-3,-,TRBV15,CATSRDYSGSSGNTIYF,TGTGCCACCAGCAGAGATTATTCGGGGAGCTCTGGAAACACCATATATTTT
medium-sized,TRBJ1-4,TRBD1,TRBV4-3,CASSQDFGQGEDEKLFF,TGCGCCAGCAGCCAAGATTTTGGACAGGGTGAGGATGAAAAACTGTTTTTT
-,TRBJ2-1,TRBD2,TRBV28,CASFLPRAGGGNEQFF,TGTGCCAGCTTCCTCCCGCGAGCGGGAGGGGGTAATGAGCAGTTCTTC
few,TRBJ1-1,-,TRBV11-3,CASSLARLTEAFF,TGTGCCAGCAGCTTAGCCAGGCTCACTGAAGCTTTCTTT
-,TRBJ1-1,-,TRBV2,CASSALQGNTEAFF,TGTGCCAGCAGCGCACTACAGGGAAACACTGAAGCTTTCTTT
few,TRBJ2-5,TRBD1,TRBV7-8,CASSLLPAGGGQETQYF,TGTGCCAGCAGCCTACTCCCGGCAGGGGGTGGCCAAGAGACCCAGTACTTC
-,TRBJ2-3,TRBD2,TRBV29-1,CSVATTSGRTADTQYF,TGCAGCGTTGCCACTACTAGCGGGAGGACGGCAGATACGCAGTATTTT
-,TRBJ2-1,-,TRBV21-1,CAEIPRGYYNEQFF,TGTGCCGAGATTCCGCGAGGATACTACAATGAGCAGTTCTTC